Each of the 5 T cell receptor beta chains below was sequenced from the same sample in a study of molecular identifiers for immune sequencing clone quantification. A single record per CDR3 protein comes from TCRdb applying MiXCR to the PCR reads. The sample shows under 600,000 distinct CDR3 sequences, 20% to 25% of them seen only once. Material: naive CD8+ T cells from blood, with Jurkat cell RNA spiked in. Subset in this sample: FACS-sorted CD8+CD4-CCR7+CD45RA+ naive T cells. The receptors shown here come from a human donor in good health. Some libraries in this study had Jurkat cell RNA spiked in.

The gene calls are TRBV20-1 and TRBJ2-2, with 7 bases that match TRBD1. V was pared by 5 bases and J by 7 bases, with 4 bases of the junction left unmatched. The CDR3 consists of 12 residues. CDR1 is DFQATT and CDR2 is SNEGSKA in the germline V gene (reference sequence). The CDR3 is CSAFSGGGELFF. CDR3 coding DNA: TGCAGTGCTTTTTCAGGGGGCGGGGAGCTGTTTTTT.

This clonotype was seen repeatedly, ten times or more. The chain joins TRBV18 to TRBJ2-2, with D maybe TRBD1 (5 bases). The germline V and J ends were trimmed by 6 bases and 9 bases, with 8 bases remaining between them. The CDR3 has 11 amino acids. The germline gives CDR1 KGHSH, CDR2 LQKENI. The CDR3 is CASSQGWELFF. DNA for the CDR3: TGTGCCAGCTCGCAGGGATGGGAGCTGTTTTTT.

The genes are TRBV7-9 and TRBJ2-3; TRBD1 or TRBD2 may be the D gene (6 bases each). Germline lookup yields CDR1 SEHNR and CDR2 FQNEAQ (reference sequence). Trimming took off 0 bases at V and 0 bases at J, with 22 bases between the two ends. The CDR3 totals 20 residues. The CDR3 spells CASSLAMGGIPTHSTDTQYF. The DNA of the CDR3 is TGTGCCAGCAGCTTAGCGATGGGGGGCATTCCAACCCATAGCACAGATACGCAGTATTTT.

In this sample, this clonotype turned up a few times. The chain has TRBV4-3 and TRBJ2-1; TRBD2 matches at 11 bases. Germline V gene data show CDR1 as LGHNA and CDR2 as YSLEER. V lost 2 bases and J lost 1; bases outside the gene matches: 7. The CDR3 consists of 18 residues. This CDR3 reads CASSQLAGGLYSYNEQFF. The CDR3 DNA sequence: TGCGCCAGCAGCCAACTAGCGGGGGGCCTATATTCCTACAATGAGCAGTTCTTC.

Remarks on this clonotype: A much larger clone lies a single base off, so this may be a read error. This chain connects TRBV5-1 to TRBJ2-7; D possibly corresponds to TRBD1 (6 bases). The V gene's germline CDR1 is SGHRS and CDR2 YFSETQ. CDR3 size: 15 residues. CDR3 protein: CAGSSEGGRSYEQYF. CDR3 in DNA: TGCGCCGGCAGCTCGGAAGGGGGACGCTCCTACGAGCAGTACTTC.